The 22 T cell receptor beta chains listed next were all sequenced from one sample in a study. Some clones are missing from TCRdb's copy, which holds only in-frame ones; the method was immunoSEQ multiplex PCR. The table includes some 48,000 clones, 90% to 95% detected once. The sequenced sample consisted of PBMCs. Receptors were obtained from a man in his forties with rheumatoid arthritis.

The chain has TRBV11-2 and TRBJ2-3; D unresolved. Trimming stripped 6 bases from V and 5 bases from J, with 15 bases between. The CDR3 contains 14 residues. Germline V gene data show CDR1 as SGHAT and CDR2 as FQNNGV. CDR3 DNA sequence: TGTGCCAGCAGGCACGGACGAGTGGTAGATACGCAGTATTTT. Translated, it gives CASRHGRVVDTQYF.

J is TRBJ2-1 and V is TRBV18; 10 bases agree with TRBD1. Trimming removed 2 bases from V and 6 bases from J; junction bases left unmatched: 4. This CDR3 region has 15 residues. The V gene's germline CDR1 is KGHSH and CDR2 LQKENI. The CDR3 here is CASSPGTGVGNEQFF. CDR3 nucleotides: TGTGCCAGCTCACCAGGGACAGGGGTGGGCAATGAGCAGTTCTTC.

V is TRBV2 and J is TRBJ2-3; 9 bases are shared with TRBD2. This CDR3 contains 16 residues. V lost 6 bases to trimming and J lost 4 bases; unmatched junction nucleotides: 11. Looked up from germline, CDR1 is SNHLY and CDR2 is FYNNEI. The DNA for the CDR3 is TGTGCCAGCAGACGAATGCTAGCGGGGAGGCCAGATACGCAGTATTTT. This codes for CASRRMLAGRPDTQYF.

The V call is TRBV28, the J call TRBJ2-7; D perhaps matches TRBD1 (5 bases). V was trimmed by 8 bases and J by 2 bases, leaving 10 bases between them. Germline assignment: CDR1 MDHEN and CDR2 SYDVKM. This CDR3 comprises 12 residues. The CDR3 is CASWQGTYEQYF. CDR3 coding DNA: TGTGCCAGCTGGCAGGGCACCTACGAGCAGTACTTC.

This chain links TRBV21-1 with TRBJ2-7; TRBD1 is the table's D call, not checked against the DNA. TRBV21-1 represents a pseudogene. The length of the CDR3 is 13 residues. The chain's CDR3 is CASSKNDSYEQYF. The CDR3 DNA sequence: TGTGCCAGCAGCAAAAATGACAGCTACGAGCAGTACTTC.

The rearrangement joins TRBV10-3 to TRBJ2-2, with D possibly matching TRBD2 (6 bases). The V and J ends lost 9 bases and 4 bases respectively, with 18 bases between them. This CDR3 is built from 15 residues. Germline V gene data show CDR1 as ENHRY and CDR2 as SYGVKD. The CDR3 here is CAIKIRDSLTGELFF. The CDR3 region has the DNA TGTGCCATAAAGATCCGGGACTCGCTCACCGGGGAGCTGTTTTTT.

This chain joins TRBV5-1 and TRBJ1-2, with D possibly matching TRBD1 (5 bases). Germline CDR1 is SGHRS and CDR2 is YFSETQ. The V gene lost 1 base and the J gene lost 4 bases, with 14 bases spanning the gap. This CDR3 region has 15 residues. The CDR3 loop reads CASSLSGGKLYGYTF. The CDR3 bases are TGCGCCAGCAGCTTGAGTGGGGGTAAGCTCTATGGCTACACCTTC. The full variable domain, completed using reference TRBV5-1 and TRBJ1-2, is KAGVTQTPRYLIKTRGQQVTLSCSPISGHRSVSWYQQTPGQGLQFLFEYFSETQRNKGNFPGRFSGRQFSNSRSEMNVSTLELGDSALYLCASSLSGGKLYGYTFGSGTRLTVV.

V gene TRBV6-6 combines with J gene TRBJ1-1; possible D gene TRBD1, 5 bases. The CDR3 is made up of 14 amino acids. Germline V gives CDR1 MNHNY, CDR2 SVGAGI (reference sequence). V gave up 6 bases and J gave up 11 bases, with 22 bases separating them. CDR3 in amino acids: CASRQGFAPLGAFF. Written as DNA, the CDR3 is TGTGCCAGCAGGCAGGGTTTCGCACCTCTAGGGGCTTTCTTT.

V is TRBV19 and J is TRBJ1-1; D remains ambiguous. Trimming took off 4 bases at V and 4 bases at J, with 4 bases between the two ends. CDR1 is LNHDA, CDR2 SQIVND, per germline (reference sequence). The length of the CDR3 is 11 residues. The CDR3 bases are TGTGCCAGTAGTAGAGGCACTGAAGCTTTCTTT. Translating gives CASSRGTEAFF.

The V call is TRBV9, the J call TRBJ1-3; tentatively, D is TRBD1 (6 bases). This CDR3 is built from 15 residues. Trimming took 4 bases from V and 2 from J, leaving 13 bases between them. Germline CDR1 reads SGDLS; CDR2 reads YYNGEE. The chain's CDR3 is CASSLQGLTGNTIYF. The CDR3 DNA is TGTGCCAGCAGCTTACAGGGTTTGACTGGAAACACCATATATTTT.

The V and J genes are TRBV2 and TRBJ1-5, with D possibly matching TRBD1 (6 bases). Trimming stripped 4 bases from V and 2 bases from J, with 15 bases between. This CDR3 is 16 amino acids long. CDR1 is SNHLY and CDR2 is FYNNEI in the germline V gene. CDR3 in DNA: TGTGCCAGCAGTGTTCAGGGGTGGGGGGGCAATCAGCCCCAGCATTTT. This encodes CASSVQGWGGNQPQHF.

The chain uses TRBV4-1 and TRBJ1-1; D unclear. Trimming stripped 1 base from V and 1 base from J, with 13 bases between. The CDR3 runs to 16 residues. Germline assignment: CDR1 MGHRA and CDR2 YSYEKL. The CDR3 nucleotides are TGCGCCAGCAGCCAAGTCGACCGTCCAGCGAACACTGAAGCTTTCTTT. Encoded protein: CASSQVDRPANTEAFF.

CDR3 bases: TGCAGCGCACGAGCCGGGACAGGCACAGATACGCAGTATTTT. Protein product: CSARAGTGTDTQYF. The chain joins TRBV29-1 to TRBJ2-3; TRBD1 matches 7 bases. Germline lookup yields CDR1 SQVTM and CDR2 ANQGSEA. J was trimmed by 1 base and V by 7 bases; bases with no gene match: 8. The CDR3 extends over 14 amino acids.

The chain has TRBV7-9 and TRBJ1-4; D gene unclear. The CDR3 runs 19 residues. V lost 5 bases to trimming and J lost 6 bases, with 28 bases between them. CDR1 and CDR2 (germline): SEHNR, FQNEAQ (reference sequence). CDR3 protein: CASSITDGALTSWDEKLFF. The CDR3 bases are TGTGCCAGCAGCATCACGGACGGCGCCCTTACCAGCTGGGATGAAAAACTGTTTTTT. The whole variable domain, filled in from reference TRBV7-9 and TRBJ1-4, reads DTGVSQNPRHKITKRGQNVTFRCDPISEHNRLYWYRQTLGQGPEFLTYFQNEAQLEKSRLLSDRFSAERPKGSFSTLEIQRTEQGDSAMYLCASSITDGALTSWDEKLFFGSGTQLSVL.

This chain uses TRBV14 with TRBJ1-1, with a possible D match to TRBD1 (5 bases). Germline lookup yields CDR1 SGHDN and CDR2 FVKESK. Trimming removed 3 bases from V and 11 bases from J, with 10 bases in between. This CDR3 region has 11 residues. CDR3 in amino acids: CASSQGRVAFF. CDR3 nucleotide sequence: TGTGCCAGCAGCCAGGGCAGGGTTGCTTTCTTT. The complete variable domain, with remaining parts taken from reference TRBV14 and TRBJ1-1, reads EAGVTQFPSHSVIEKGQTVTLRCDPISGHDNLYWYRRVMGKEIKFLLHFVKESKQDESGMPNNRFLAERTGGTYSTLKVQPAELEDSGVYFCASSQGRVAFFGQGTRLTVV.

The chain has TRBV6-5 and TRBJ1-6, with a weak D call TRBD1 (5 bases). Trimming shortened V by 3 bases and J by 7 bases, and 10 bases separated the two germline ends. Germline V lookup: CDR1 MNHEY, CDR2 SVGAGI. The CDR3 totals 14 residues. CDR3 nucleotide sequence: TGTGCCAGCAGTTATGACAGCTCCAATTCACCCCTCCACTTT. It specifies CASSYDSSNSPLHF.

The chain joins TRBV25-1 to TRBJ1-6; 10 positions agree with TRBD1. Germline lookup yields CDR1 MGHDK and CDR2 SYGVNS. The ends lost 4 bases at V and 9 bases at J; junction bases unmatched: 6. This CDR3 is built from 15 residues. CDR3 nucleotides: TGTGCCAGCAGTGGGCCGGGACAGGGGAGTTCACCCCTCCACTTT. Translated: CASSGPGQGSSPLHF. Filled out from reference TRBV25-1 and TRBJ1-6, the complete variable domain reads EADIYQTPRYLVIGTGKKITLECSQTMGHDKMYWYQQDPGMELHLIHYSYGVNSTEKGDLSSESTVSRIRTEHFPLTLESARPSHTSQYLCASSGPGQGSSPLHFGNGTRLTVT.

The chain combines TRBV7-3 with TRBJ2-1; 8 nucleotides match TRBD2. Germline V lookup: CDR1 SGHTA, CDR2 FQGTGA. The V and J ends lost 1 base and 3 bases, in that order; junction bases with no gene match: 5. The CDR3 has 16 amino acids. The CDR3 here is CASSLMSSGHYNEQFF. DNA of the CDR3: TGTGCCAGCAGCTTAATGTCTAGCGGGCACTACAATGAGCAGTTCTTC.

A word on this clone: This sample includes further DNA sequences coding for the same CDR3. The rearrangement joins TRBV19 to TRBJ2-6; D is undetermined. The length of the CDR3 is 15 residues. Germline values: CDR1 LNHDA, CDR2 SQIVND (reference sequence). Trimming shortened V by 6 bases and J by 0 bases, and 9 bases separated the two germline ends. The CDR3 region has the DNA TGTGCCAGTAGGACCCAAAGCTCTGGGGCCAACGTCCTGACTTTC. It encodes CASRTQSSGANVLTF. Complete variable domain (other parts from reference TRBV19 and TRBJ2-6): DGGITQSPKYLFRKEGQNVTLSCEQNLNHDAMYWYRQDPGQGLRLIYYSQIVNDFQKGDIAEGYSVSREKKESFPLTVTSAQKNPTAFYLCASRTQSSGANVLTFGAGSRLTVL.

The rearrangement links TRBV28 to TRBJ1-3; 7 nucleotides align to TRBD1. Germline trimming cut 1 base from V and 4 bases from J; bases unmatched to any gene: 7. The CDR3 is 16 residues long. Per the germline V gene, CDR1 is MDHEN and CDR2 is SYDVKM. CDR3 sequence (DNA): TGTGCCAGCAGTTTATCTCTGACAGGGATCGGAAACACCATATATTTT. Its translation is CASSLSLTGIGNTIYF.

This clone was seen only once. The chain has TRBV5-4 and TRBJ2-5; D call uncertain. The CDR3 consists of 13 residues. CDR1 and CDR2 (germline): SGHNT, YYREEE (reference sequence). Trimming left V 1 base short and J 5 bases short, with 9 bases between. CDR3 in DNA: TGTGCCAGCAGCTTGAGGGTTGATGAGACCCAGTACTTC. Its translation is CASSLRVDETQYF.

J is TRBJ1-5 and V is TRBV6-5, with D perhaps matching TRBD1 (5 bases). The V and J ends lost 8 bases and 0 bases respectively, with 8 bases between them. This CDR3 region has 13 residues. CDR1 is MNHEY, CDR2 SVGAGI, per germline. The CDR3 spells CASHRNSNQPQHF. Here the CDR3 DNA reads TGTGCCAGCCACAGGAATAGCAATCAGCCCCAGCATTTT.